This TCR beta chain stems from a study of blood T cell repertoires in COVID-19. Study-wide background: Italy, Spain and the United States were the sources of the convalescent and acute COVID-19 samples.

Some clones are missing from TCRdb's copy, which holds only in-frame ones; the method was immunoSEQ multiplex PCR. The sample yields over 150,000 clones, about 86% seen once. V was pared by 9 bases and J by 10 bases, with 16 bases between. This CDR3 is 13 amino acids long. The genes are TRBV12-3 or TRBV12-4 and TRBJ1-6; D possibly corresponds to TRBD1 (5 bases). The TCR originated in a woman aged 55-69 years with acute or convalescent COVID-19. Sequencing was performed on peripheral blood. The CDR3 is CASQEGLGSPLHF. As DNA, the CDR3 is TGTGCCAGTCAGGAGGGGCTTGGCTCACCCCTCCACTTT.